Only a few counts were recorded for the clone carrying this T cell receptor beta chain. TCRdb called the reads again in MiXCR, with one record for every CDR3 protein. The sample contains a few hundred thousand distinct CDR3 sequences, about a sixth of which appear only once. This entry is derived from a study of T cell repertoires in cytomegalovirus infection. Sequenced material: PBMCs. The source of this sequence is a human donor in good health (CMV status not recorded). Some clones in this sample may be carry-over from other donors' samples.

The CDR3 nucleotides read TGTGCCAGCAGCTTAATACTAGCGGGGATGAGCTCCTACAATGAGCAGTTCTTC. This translates into CASSLILAGMSSYNEQFF. The rearrangement links TRBV7-9 to TRBJ2-1; TRBD2 matches 10 bases. After removal of 2 bases from V and 0 bases from J, the junction contained 7 bases not matched to a gene. Germline V gene sequence: CDR1 SEHNR, CDR2 FQNEAQ (reference sequence). CDR3 length: 18 amino acids.